This entry features one TCR beta chain sequence. Its specificity is not known. This sample is drawn from a study of siplizumab effects on memory and regulatory T cells. Overall study findings and caveats: Unstimulated subset assignment was obtained for only a minor fraction of alloreactive clones. Apparently key alloresponse contributors, naive T cells also seemed more diverse than memory cells.

Every sample had 80,000 to 100,000 of its TCR templates assayed. Generated by immunoSEQ multiplex PCR, the TCRdb table keeps only in-frame clones and is missing some. Counted here are roughly 92,000 clones, over 85% occurring once; the ten biggest clones make up 0.3%. From germline, CDR1 is SGHDT and CDR2 YYEEEE. Trimming pared 4 bases from V and 7 bases from J, leaving 17 bases between. The length of the CDR3 is 14 residues. The V and J genes are TRBV5-6 and TRBJ1-2; D is undetermined. The TCR originated in a human donor in good health. Input material: non-Treg CD4+ T cells sorted from blood. This CDR3 reads CASSLVGVVSGYTF. The DNA for the CDR3 is TGTGCCAGCAGCCTAGTCGGGGTCGTCTCTGGCTACACCTTC.